This T cell receptor beta chain emerged from a study of beta chain features in type 1 diabetes. Findings and caveats of the study: Shorter TCRB CDR3s, moderately but significantly so, marked every one of the four CD4+ subsets in Type 1 diabetes patients.

The table lists this clone with a few counts. Its antigen is unidentified. The investigators reverse transcribed all of the isolated RNA, so they sequenced expressed TCRB transcripts. Some clones are missing from TCRdb's copy, which holds only in-frame ones; the method was immunoSEQ multiplex PCR. The sample holds 350,000 to 400,000 clones, roughly 12% seen once. The CDR3 is made up of 15 amino acids. Germline V gene data show CDR1 as SGHRS and CDR2 as YFSETQ. V was clipped by 2 bases and J by 3 bases; unmatched bases: 3. A sort by CD45RO/CCR7/CD25/CD127/CD95/CD27 yielded CD4+ naive, central memory, regulatory and stem cell-like memory cells.

This chain links TRBV5-1 with TRBJ2-7; 12 bases line up with TRBD2. The clonotype was recovered from a woman between 18 and 30 years old with type 1 diabetes. Sequenced material: naive CD4+ T cells from blood. The DNA for the CDR3 is TGCGCCAGCAGCTTAGGACTAGCGGGATTCTACGAGCAGTACTTC. It is translated as CASSLGLAGFYEQYF.